A selection of T cell receptor beta chains follows, all from one sample in a study of cytomegalovirus exposure and HLA in healthy donors. Measured with immunoSEQ multiplex PCR; TCRdb has only the in-frame clones, and not every one. The repertoire includes roughly 180,000 clones, 82% of them detected once, and roughly 1.4% sits in the top ten. The source material was PBMCs. Source of these receptors: a man aged 35 to 55 in good health and CMV-seronegative. Both conserved end residues are part of each CDR3.

TRBV7-3	TRBJ2-3	CASSSLGRPGTDTQYF
TRBV6-5	TRBJ2-7	CASRTGTEHYEQYF
TRBV5-4	TRBJ2-3	CASSRLAGGPFTQYF
TRBV7-6	TRBJ1-5	CASSSTTSGEPQHF
TRBV7-6	TRBJ2-7	CASSRRQGSSYEQYF
TRBV4-1	TRBJ2-6	CASSQSGAGANVLTF
TRBV2	TRBJ1-1	CASRDSRNTEAFF
TRBV28	TRBJ1-5	CASSFPGQGGQPQHF
TRBV18	TRBJ2-7	CASSRGRGPDEQYF
TRBV9	TRBJ1-4	CASSTGQGARGEKLFF
TRBV30	TRBJ2-7	CAWRRGGYPVQYF
TRBV28	TRBJ1-1	CASSPGTGYTEAFF
TRBV18	TRBJ2-4	CASSTRQVDIQYF
TRBV5-6	TRBJ1-1	CASSLFRRVGQGENTEAFF
TRBV28	TRBJ2-2	CARRTGTGNTGELFF
TRBV29-1	-	CSVEEGVGARAYEQYF